A selection of T cell receptor beta chains follows, all from one sample in a study of PD-L1 blockade in urothelial cancer. TCRdb's copy holds only in-frame clones and misses some; the assay was immunoSEQ multiplex PCR. The sample lists around 80,000 clones, less than 95% occurring once. The input for sequencing was PBMCs, taken around atezolizumab (anti-PD-L1) treatment. The receptors were gathered from a woman of 80 years or more with urothelial cancer. CDR3s include the opening cysteine and the closing phenylalanine or tryptophan. A D gene is named only where the DNA matches it firmly. Clone size is shown for a subset of rows, as once, few, many or a class of expanded clone.

CDR3 DNA	CDR3 protein	J gene	clone size	D gene	V gene
TGCAGCGATACCGGGACAGGGGGGAGGGAGACCCAGTACTTC	CSDTGTGGRETQYF	TRBJ2-5	NA	TRBD1	TRBV29-1
TGTGCCAGCAGGTTGGAGGGGTACGAGCAGTACTTC	CASRLEGYEQYF	TRBJ2-7	NA	NA	TRBV6-6
TGTGCCAGCAATGGGGCGGCCGCCTTCAATCAGCCCCAGCATTTT	CASNGAAAFNQPQHF	TRBJ1-5	NA	NA	TRBV2
TGTGCCAGCAGCTTGGCGGCTAGCGGGAGTACCGGGGAGCTGTTTTTT	CASSLAASGSTGELFF	TRBJ2-2	NA	TRBD2	TRBV5-4
TGTGCCAGCAAGCCGGGACAGGGTGGAAACACCATATATTTT	CASKPGQGGNTIYF	TRBJ1-3	NA	TRBD1	TRBV2
TGTGCCAGCAGTGAATTTGCAGGGGTGAGCAATCAGCCCCAGCATTTT	CASSEFAGVSNQPQHF	TRBJ1-5	NA	NA	TRBV2
TGTGCCAGCAGCTTATTGGTGCTGCGGGGTCTGAGCACAGATACGCAGTATTTT	CASSLLVLRGLSTDTQYF	TRBJ2-3	NA	NA	TRBV7-2
TGTGCCAGCAGCTCCCGGGACAGCCCTAATGAAAAACTGTTTTTT	CASSSRDSPNEKLFF	TRBJ1-4	NA	TRBD1	TRBV7-9
TGCGCCAGCAGGGAACTAGCGGGGATCTCCTACGAGCAGTACTTC	CASRELAGISYEQYF	TRBJ2-7	NA	TRBD2	TRBV10-2
TGTGCCAGTAGCACTACGGCCCACACCGGGGAGCTGTTTTTT	CASSTTAHTGELFF	TRBJ2-2	NA	NA	TRBV19
TGTGCCAGCAGTTCGGGACAGGGGGCTTCTGGGGCTTTCTTT	CASSSGQGASGAFF	TRBJ1-1	NA	TRBD1	TRBV28
TGTGCCAGCAGCTCCGGACAGAGCTCCTACAATGAGCAGTTCTTC	CASSSGQSSYNEQFF	TRBJ2-1	NA	NA	TRBV11-2
TGTGCCAGCAGCTTAGGGGGACAGGGAATGGGTCAGCCCCAGCATTTT	CASSLGGQGMGQPQHF	TRBJ1-5	NA	TRBD1	TRBV7-2
TGTGCCAGCAGCGGGATAGCGGGAGTTCCAGATACGCAGTATTTT	CASSGIAGVPDTQYF	TRBJ2-3	NA	TRBD2	TRBV11-2
TGTGCCAGCAGATTGCAGGGGTCGACTGCGTCCCAGTACTTC	CASRLQGSTASQYF	TRBJ2-5	NA	NA	TRBV27
TGTGCCAGCAGTCCAGGCGGGCAGCTATATGGCTACACCTTC	CASSPGGQLYGYTF	TRBJ1-2	few	NA	TRBV28
TGTGCCACTTTCGTTCCAGTGGTTGGCTATGGCTACACCTTC	CATFVPVVGYGYTF	TRBJ1-2	NA	NA	TRBV10-3
TGTGCCAGCAGCATGGAGCTTGCGGCAGCCTCCTACGAGCAGTACTTC	CASSMELAAASYEQYF	TRBJ2-7	NA	NA	TRBV5-4
TGTGCCAGCAGTTTTTGGGGCAGAGACGAGCAGTACTTC	CASSFWGRDEQYF	TRBJ2-7	NA	NA	TRBV27
TGTGCCAGCAGCCAAGAAAGAGGGGGACAGCCCCAGCATTTT	CASSQERGGQPQHF	TRBJ1-5	NA	NA	TRBV4-2
TGTGCCAGCAGCCCCGCACGGGGATGGAACACTGAAGCTTTCTTT	CASSPARGWNTEAFF	TRBJ1-1	NA	NA	TRBV5-6
TGTGCCAGCAGCGTAGTACAGGGGGGCACAGATACGCAGTATTTT	CASSVVQGGTDTQYF	TRBJ2-3	NA	TRBD1	TRBV9
TGTGCCAGCAGCGCGTCTAGCGGGCTGTACACAGATACGCAGTATTTT	CASSASSGLYTDTQYF	TRBJ2-3	NA	TRBD2	TRBV9
TGTGCCAGCACCGAAGGGGACAGGGGCTACGAGCAGTACTTC	CASTEGDRGYEQYF	TRBJ2-7	NA	TRBD1	TRBV6-1
TGTGCCAGCAGCCTGGGACAGAACTACGAGCAGTACTTC	CASSLGQNYEQYF	TRBJ2-7	NA	TRBD1	TRBV2
TGTGCCTGGAGTGGCGACAGATCGAACACTGAAGCTTTCTTT	CAWSGDRSNTEAFF	TRBJ1-1	NA	NA	TRBV30
TGTGCCAGCAGTGGAGTTAGCGGATACACAGATACGCAGTATTTT	CASSGVSGYTDTQYF	TRBJ2-3	NA	NA	TRBV6-1
TGTGCCAGCAGCCTCGGACAGGGAGGACAGCCCCAGCATTTT	CASSLGQGGQPQHF	TRBJ1-5	NA	TRBD1	TRBV7-2
TGTGCCAGCAGCCAAGGTTCTTTATACGAGCAGTACTTC	CASSQGSLYEQYF	TRBJ2-7	NA	NA	TRBV14
TGTGCCAGTAGTATAGATCATCAGGGGGCAGGTGACTACACCTTC	CASSIDHQGAGDYTF	TRBJ1-2	NA	TRBD1	TRBV19
TGTGCCAGCAGTTTCTCGAATCAGCCCCAGCATTTT	CASSFSNQPQHF	TRBJ1-5	NA	NA	TRBV28
TGTGCCAGCAGTATCCGACAGTCTAACTATGGCTACACCTTC	CASSIRQSNYGYTF	TRBJ1-2	NA	NA	TRBV27
TGCGCCAGCAGTGCAGGAGGCTCCTACAATGAGCAGTTCTTC	CASSAGGSYNEQFF	TRBJ2-1	NA	NA	TRBV10-1
TGTGCCAGCAGTCGACAGATCGCGAATGAAAAACTGTTTTTT	CASSRQIANEKLFF	TRBJ1-4	NA	NA	TRBV4-2
TGTGCCAGCAGCCCACACAGGGGTTTCACCGGGGAGCTGTTTTTT	CASSPHRGFTGELFF	TRBJ2-2	once	TRBD1	TRBV14
TGCGCCAGCAGCTTGGACGGGAGATCTTACAATGAGCAGTTCTTC	CASSLDGRSYNEQFF	TRBJ2-1	NA	NA	TRBV5-1
TGTGCCTGGAGCGGGACAGGGGGTTTGGATACGCAGTATTTT	CAWSGTGGLDTQYF	TRBJ2-3	NA	TRBD1	TRBV30
TGTGCCAGTAGTACGGGCCTACAGGGGGAAAACGGCTACACCTTC	CASSTGLQGENGYTF	TRBJ1-2	NA	TRBD1	TRBV19
TGTGCCAGCAGCTCCTTCGCTAATGAAAAACTGTTTTTT	CASSSFANEKLFF	TRBJ1-4	NA	NA	TRBV7-3
TGTGCCAGCAGCTTGACAGGGGAGAGAGAGACCCAGTACTTC	CASSLTGERETQYF	TRBJ2-5	NA	TRBD1	TRBV13
TGTGCCAGCAGCTTAACCAGCGACAGGGTTGGCTACACCTTC	CASSLTSDRVGYTF	TRBJ1-2	NA	TRBD1	TRBV5-6
TGTGCCAGCAGTTTGTCAGGGGGCGGTTATGAGCAGTTCTTC	CASSLSGGGYEQFF	TRBJ2-1	NA	TRBD1	TRBV27
TGTGCCAGTAGTACCCCGGGACAGGGAACCTACGAGCAGTACTTC	CASSTPGQGTYEQYF	TRBJ2-7	NA	TRBD1	TRBV19
TGTGCCGGTAAACCCTCAGGGGACGTGAACACTGAAGCTTTCTTT	CAGKPSGDVNTEAFF	TRBJ1-1	NA	NA	TRBV10-3
TGCGCCAGCAGCTTGGAGGCGGGAGTCAGAGAGACCCAGTACTTC	CASSLEAGVRETQYF	TRBJ2-5	NA	TRBD2	TRBV5-1
TGTGCCAGCAGCTTAAACCTGGACAGGGTGATGACTGGGGCCAACGTCCTGACTTTC	CASSLNLDRVMTGANVLTF	TRBJ2-6	NA	TRBD1	TRBV5-6